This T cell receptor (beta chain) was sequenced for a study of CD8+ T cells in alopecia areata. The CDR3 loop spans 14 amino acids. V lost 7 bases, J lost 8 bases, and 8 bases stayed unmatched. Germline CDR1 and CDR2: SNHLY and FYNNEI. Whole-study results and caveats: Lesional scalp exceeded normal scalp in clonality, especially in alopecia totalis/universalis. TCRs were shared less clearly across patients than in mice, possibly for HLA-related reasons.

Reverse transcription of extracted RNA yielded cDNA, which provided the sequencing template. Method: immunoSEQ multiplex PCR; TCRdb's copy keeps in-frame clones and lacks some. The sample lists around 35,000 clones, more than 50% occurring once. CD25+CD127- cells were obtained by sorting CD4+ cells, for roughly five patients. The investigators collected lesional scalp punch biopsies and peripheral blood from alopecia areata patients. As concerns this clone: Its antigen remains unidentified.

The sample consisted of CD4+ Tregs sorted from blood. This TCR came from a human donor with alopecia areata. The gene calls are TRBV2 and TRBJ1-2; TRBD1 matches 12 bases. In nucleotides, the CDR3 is TGTGCCAGCAAGGGGACAGGGGGCTTTACCGGCTACACCTTC. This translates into CASKGTGGFTGYTF. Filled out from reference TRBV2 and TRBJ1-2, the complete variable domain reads EPEVTQTPSHQVTQMGQEVILRCVPISNHLYFYWYRQILGQKVEFLVSFYNNEISEKSEIFDDQFSVERPDGSNFTLKIRSTKLEDSAMYFCASKGTGGFTGYTFGSGTRLTVV.